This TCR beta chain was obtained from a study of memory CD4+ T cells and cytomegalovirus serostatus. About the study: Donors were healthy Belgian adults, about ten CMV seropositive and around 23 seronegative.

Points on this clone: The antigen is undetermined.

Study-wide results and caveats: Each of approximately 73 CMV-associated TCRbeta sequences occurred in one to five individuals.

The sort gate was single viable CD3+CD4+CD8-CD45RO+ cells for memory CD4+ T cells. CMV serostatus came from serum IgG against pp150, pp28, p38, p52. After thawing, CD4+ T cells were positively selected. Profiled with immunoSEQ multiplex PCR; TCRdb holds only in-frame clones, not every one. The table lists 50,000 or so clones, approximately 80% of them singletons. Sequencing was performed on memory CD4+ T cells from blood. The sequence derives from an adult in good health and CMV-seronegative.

The DNA for the CDR3 is TGTGCCAGCAGCCAAGAGTCTAGCGGGGGGGCCTCCGGGGAGCTGTTTTTT. It encodes CASSQESSGGASGELFF. The chain couples TRBV4-2 to TRBJ2-2; TRBD2 aligns across 12 bases. Trimming took 0 bases from V and 6 from J; bases not matched to a gene: 5. The V gene's germline CDR1 is LGHNA and CDR2 YNFKEQ. The CDR3 is 17 residues long.